The present entry profiles one TCR beta chain with its context. Its matching antigen is unknown. Other DNA sequences of this sample code for an identical CDR3. It was across several immunoSEQ plates that each subset's genomic DNA was evenly split. In the sorted-subset replicate PCRs, around 0.2 ug DNA, 25,000 to 30,000 T cell genomes, was used. The assay was immunoSEQ multiplex PCR, and TCRdb's table has in-frame clones only and misses some. The sample holds some 2,500,000 clones, over 85% seen once. The data were obtained in a study of shared clonotypes between healthy human individuals. This CDR3 is 14 amino acids long. Germline V gene sequence: CDR1 SGHNT, CDR2 YYREEE (reference sequence). With V trimmed by 4 bases and J by 1 base, 4 bases remained unmatched. Findings and limits, study-wide: Clonotypes shared by all four donors outscored non-shared clonotypes in generation probability. Incompleteness in sorted-subset sequencing, despite large depth, was shown by rarefaction.

The chain couples TRBV5-4 to TRBJ2-5, with 7 bases lining up with TRBD1. This clonotype was sampled from a man younger than 35 in good health. Some clones in this sample may be carry-over from other donors' samples. What was sequenced was naive CD4+ T cells from PBMCs. Stated subset: CD45RA+ positively selected. CDR3 in DNA: TGTGCCAGCAGCCTGGGACAGCTCCAAGAGACCCAGTACTTC. This gives the protein CASSLGQLQETQYF. The full variable domain, in which reference TRBV5-4 and TRBJ2-5 provide the parts outside the CDR3, is ETGVTQSPTHLIKTRGQQVTLRCSSQSGHNTVSWYQQALGQGPQFIFQYYREEENGRGNFPPRFSGLQFPNYSSELNVNALELDDSALYLCASSLGQLQETQYFGPGTRLLVL.